The rows below give T cell receptor beta chains drawn from one sample of a study of CD8+ T cells in alopecia areata. The method was immunoSEQ multiplex PCR; TCRdb's version includes in-frame clones alone and lacks a portion of them. Of around 210,000 clones listed, around 66% were seen once; the top ten hold roughly 4.2%. The sample consisted of CD4+ T cells sorted from blood, taken at week 4, from a patient treated with tofacitinib. The origin of the receptors is a human donor with alopecia areata. The CDR3 runs from the conserved cysteine through the conserved F or W. A D gene is named only where the DNA matches it firmly. A clone size is listed for some rows: how often the clone was seen (once, few, many), or a class if it is expanded.

clone_size,d_call,v_call,j_call,cdr3_length,cdr3_nt,cdr3_aa
NA,NA,TRBV23-1,TRBJ2-7,15,TGCGCCAGCAGTACACCCGAAGAGTCTCCCTACGAGCAGTACTTC,CASSTPEESPYEQYF
NA,NA,TRBV5-1,TRBJ1-4,14,TGCGCCAGCAGAGAGACAGCAACTAATGAAAAACTGTTTTTT,CASRETATNEKLFF
NA,NA,TRBV4-3,TRBJ2-2,15,TGCGCCAGCAGCCACGACACCACGAACACCGGGGAGCTGTTTTTT,CASSHDTTNTGELFF
NA,TRBD1,TRBV29-1,TRBJ1-2,12,TGCAGCGGAGCCACAGGGGGCTATGGCTACACCTTC,CSGATGGYGYTF
few,NA,TRBV5-6,TRBJ2-5,15,TGTGCCAGCAGCTGGGTTTATGGGCCGCAAGAGACCCAGTACTTC,CASSWVYGPQETQYF
NA,TRBD1,TRBV19,TRBJ1-5,14,TGTGCCAGTAGTGGGGTAGGGACAGTGTGGCCCCAGCATTTT,CASSGVGTVWPQHF
once,NA,TRBV18,TRBJ1-1,12,TGTGCCAGCTCACCGGAGAACACTGAAGCTTTCTTT,CASSPENTEAFF
NA,NA,TRBV4-1,TRBJ1-1,14,TGCGCCAGCAGCCATCCGATCTTGAACACTGAAGCTTTCTTT,CASSHPILNTEAFF
once,NA,TRBV5-4,TRBJ2-7,17,TGTGCCAGCAGCTTCGCCACGACAGGTGTTGAGTCCTACGAGCAGTACTTC,CASSFATTGVESYEQYF
NA,TRBD1,TRBV30,TRBJ1-1,14,TGTGCCTGGAACCGGGACAGGGGGTACACTGAAGCTTTCTTT,CAWNRDRGYTEAFF
NA,TRBD1,TRBV19,TRBJ1-6,14,TGTGCCAGTAGGACAGGGGGCTATAATTCACCCCTCCACTTT,CASRTGGYNSPLHF
NA,NA,TRBV27,TRBJ1-1,14,TGTGCCAGCAGTATCTCCGGGCCAGGGGCTGAAGCTTTCTTT,CASSISGPGAEAFF
once,TRBD1,TRBV30,TRBJ1-5,17,TGTGCCTGGGGGGACAGGGGGCGCACCCTCACCCATCAGCCCCAGCATTTT,CAWGDRGRTLTHQPQHF
NA,NA,TRBV25-1,TRBJ2-2,15,TGTGCCAGCAGTAGTCGGACAGCGCCCACCGGGGAGCTGTTTTTT,CASSSRTAPTGELFF
few,TRBD1,TRBV10-3,TRBJ2-2,15,TGTGCCATCAGTCCCGGGACAGGGAACACCGGGGAGCTGTTTTTT,CAISPGTGNTGELFF
NA,NA,TRBV2,TRBJ2-1,13,TGTGCCAGCAGTGATATCAATGGGAATGAGCAGTTCTTC,CASSDINGNEQFF
NA,NA,TRBV7-2,TRBJ2-7,13,TGTGCCAGCAGCCCTCCCACATTTCGGGAGCAGTACTTC,CASSPPTFREQYF
few,NA,TRBV28,TRBJ2-5,13,TGTGCCAGCAGTTTGTCAGTTCAAGAGACCCAGTACTTC,CASSLSVQETQYF
many,NA,TRBV21-1,TRBJ2-5,15,TGTGCCAGCAGCAAAAACAGGGGAGGCCAAGAGACCCAGTACTTC,CASSKNRGGQETQYF
NA,NA,TRBV5-6,TRBJ2-1,15,TGTGCCAGCAGCCGTAGCGGTTTCTCCTACAATGAGCAGTTCTTC,CASSRSGFSYNEQFF
many,NA,TRBV7-2,TRBJ1-2,14,TGTGCCAGCAGTCTTACCCGGGTCTCCTATGGCTACACCTTC,CASSLTRVSYGYTF
few,NA,TRBV18,TRBJ2-7,17,TGTGCCAGCTCACCCCCGGGATCAACCACGATGAGCTACGAGCAGTACTTC,CASSPPGSTTMSYEQYF
NA,NA,TRBV29-1,TRBJ1-2,11,TGCAGCGTCCGGGGGGGCGATGGCTACACCTTC,CSVRGGDGYTF
NA,TRBD1,TRBV9,TRBJ2-5,13,TGTGCCAGCAGCGCGACAGGGATGGAGACCCAGTACTTC,CASSATGMETQYF